This is a list of T cell receptor beta chains from one sample in a study of shared clonotypes between healthy human individuals. The repertoire was sequenced with immunoSEQ multiplex PCR; TCRdb's copy has only in-frame clones and lacks some. The sample records about 1 million clones, about 74% being singletons. The sequencing sample was made of memory CD4+ T cells sorted from blood. The receptor source for this set is a man aged 18 to 29 in good health. CDR3s include the opening cysteine and the closing phenylalanine or tryptophan. D genes are given only for firm matches. Rows give clone size only sometimes, using once, few, many, or a class for an expanded clone.

abundance,d_gene,v_gene,j_gene,CDR3nt,CDR3aa
.,.,TRBV7-8,TRBJ2-7,TGTGCCAGCAGTTTCAGCGGCTCCTACGAGCAGTACTTC,CASSFSGSYEQYF
.,.,TRBV29-1,TRBJ1-2,TGCAGCGGTGGGTCTTCCTATGGCTACACCTTC,CSGGSSYGYTF
.,.,TRBV6-1,TRBJ1-4,TGTGCCAGCAGTGAAGCGCGGGGGAGGAGGGTTGAGAACGAAAAACTGTTTTTT,CASSEARGRRVENEKLFF
.,.,TRBV9,TRBJ1-3,TGTGCCAGCAGCCCAAGGGGTCTCTCTGGAAACACCATATATTTT,CASSPRGLSGNTIYF
few,.,TRBV6-6,TRBJ1-1,TGTGCCAGCAGTTTTCCGGGGAACACTGAAGCTTTCTTT,CASSFPGNTEAFF
.,TRBD1,TRBV5-8,TRBJ1-6,TGTGCCAGCAGCCCCTTTCCGACAGGGAGCAATTCACCCCTCCACTTT,CASSPFPTGSNSPLHF
.,TRBD2,TRBV29-1,TRBJ2-1,TGCAGCGTTGAGGGCCCGGGGGGCAATGAGCAGTTCTTC,CSVEGPGGNEQFF
.,.,TRBV6-4,TRBJ1-6,TGTGCCAGCAGTTCTACAGGGAATTCACCCCTCCACTTT,CASSSTGNSPLHF
.,TRBD2,TRBV9,TRBJ2-7,TGTGCCAGCAGCGTAGGGGGACTAGCGGGGGACTACGAGCAGTACTTC,CASSVGGLAGDYEQYF
.,.,TRBV10-3,TRBJ2-2,TGTGCCATCAGCGGGGTCGCGGATACCGGGGAGCTGTTTTTT,CAISGVADTGELFF
few,TRBD2,TRBV9,TRBJ2-1,TGTGCCAGCAGTCGGACTAGCGCGGATGAGCAGTTCTTC,CASSRTSADEQFF
.,TRBD1,TRBV12-5,TRBJ1-3,TGTGCTAGTGGTTTGATAAAGGACCGACAGGGGGACTCTGGAAACACCATATATTTT,CASGLIKDRQGDSGNTIYF
.,TRBD2,TRBV5-1,TRBJ2-3,TGCGCCAGCTCGAGGCGGGAGGGCACAGATACGCAGTATTTT,CASSRREGTDTQYF
.,.,TRBV5-1,TRBJ2-2,TGCGCCAGCAGCTTGGCTCTCTCGGGCACCGGGGAGCTGTTTTTT,CASSLALSGTGELFF
few,.,TRBV5-6,TRBJ1-2,TGTGCCAGCAGCTTGGAACTCCAAATGGTCTTC,CASSLELQMVF
.,TRBD2,TRBV2,TRBJ2-5,TGTGCCAGTGGAGGGACTAGACAAGAGACCCAGTACTTC,CASGGTRQETQYF
.,.,TRBV5-1,TRBJ2-1,TGCGCCAGCAGCTTAACTCTTAGCTCCTACAATGAGCAGTTCTTC,CASSLTLSSYNEQFF
.,.,TRBV28,TRBJ2-7,TGTGCCAGCAGTTTAGGGGGAAGCTCCTACGAGCAGTACTTC,CASSLGGSSYEQYF
once,.,TRBV5-1,TRBJ2-2,TGCGCCAGCAGCTTGGGACCACAGGGATCGAACACCGGGGAGCTGTTTTTT,CASSLGPQGSNTGELFF
.,.,TRBV7-9,TRBJ1-3,TGTGCCAGCAGCCTCGGACAGGGAAACACCATATATTTT,CASSLGQGNTIYF
.,.,TRBV5-1,TRBJ2-1,TGCGCCAGCAGCTTCCAGGGAGATGGAAACAATGAGCAGTTCTTC,CASSFQGDGNNEQFF
.,.,TRBV9,TRBJ2-1,TGTGCCAGCAGCGTGGCGGGGCACAACAATGAGCAGTTCTTC,CASSVAGHNNEQFF
few,.,TRBV6-5,TRBJ1-1,TGTGCCAGTACCCAGGGCACTGAAGCTTTCTTT,CASTQGTEAFF
few,TRBD1,TRBV30,TRBJ2-3,TGTGCCTGGGGAACAGGGGCTTTGACAGATACGCAGTATTTT,CAWGTGALTDTQYF
.,.,TRBV5-1,TRBJ2-5,TGCGCCAGCAGCGCACAAGGGGGGAGCCAAGAGACCCAGTACTTC,CASSAQGGSQETQYF
.,.,TRBV18,TRBJ1-3,TGTGCCAGCTCACCCCGGGACGGCTCTGGAAACACCATATATTTT,CASSPRDGSGNTIYF
.,.,TRBV30,TRBJ2-5,TGTGCCTGGAGTGTACCCCGGACTCGCGAAGAGACCCAGTACTTC,CAWSVPRTREETQYF
.,TRBD1,TRBV18,TRBJ1-2,TGTGCCAGCTCCCCCACGGGACAGGGGGGAGGCTACACCTTC,CASSPTGQGGGYTF
.,.,TRBV7-2,TRBJ1-1,TGTGCCAGCAGCTTATACGGAATGAACACTGAAGCTTTCTTT,CASSLYGMNTEAFF
.,TRBD1,TRBV9,TRBJ2-1,TGTGCCAGCAGCACAATCCCGGGACAGGGGAACAATGAGCAGTTCTTC,CASSTIPGQGNNEQFF
.,.,TRBV29-1,TRBJ2-7,TGCAGCGTTGTTCAATCAAAAAGGGGCTCCGAGCAGTACTTC,CSVVQSKRGSEQYF
.,TRBD2,TRBV5-6,TRBJ2-1,TGTGCCAGCAGTTATACCGGGACTAGCAGTGATGAGCAGTTCTTC,CASSYTGTSSDEQFF
.,.,TRBV5-4,TRBJ2-3,TGTGCCAGCAGCTCTAAATCAACAGATACGCAGTATTTT,CASSSKSTDTQYF
.,TRBD1,TRBV10-3,TRBJ2-1,TGTGCCATCAGTTTAGACAGGGGGGCTTCGGATGAGCAGTTCTTC,CAISLDRGASDEQFF
.,.,TRBV28,TRBJ1-6,TGTGCCAGCAGTTTATATGGGGGCCCAAGCTCACCCCTCCACTTT,CASSLYGGPSSPLHF
many,.,TRBV10-3,TRBJ2-1,TGTGCCATCAGGAGGGGGACGAGCTCCTACAATGAGCAGTTCTTC,CAIRRGTSSYNEQFF
once,.,TRBV5-1,TRBJ2-5,TGCGCCAGCTCCCCGGCAGAAAAAAAACAAGAGACCCAGTACTTC,CASSPAEKKQETQYF
.,.,TRBV2,TRBJ2-7,TGTGCCAGCAGCCTCAGGGTCTCCTACGAGCAGTACTTC,CASSLRVSYEQYF